This TCR beta chain is drawn from a study of blood T cell repertoires in COVID-19. In the study overall: The origin of the acute and convalescent COVID-19 samples was the United States, Italy and Spain. T cells, B-cell-depleted T cells, or PBMCs provided the cDNA or gDNA that served as material.

Per germline, CDR1 MNHEY and CDR2 SVGAGI. CDR3 length: 14 residues. V was shortened by 6 bases and J by 7 bases, with 18 bases between the two germline ends. Original methodology: Reference gene primer amplification gave estimated nucleated cell counts. The protocol was immunoSEQ multiplex PCR, while the TCRdb copy is restricted to in-frame clones and leaves out a portion. V, J and clone size are those of that table, while D and trimming were read from the DNA. The sample has about 54,000 clones, around nine tenths seen once; the top ten hold around 8.2%. The clonotype originates from a woman in her thirties or forties with active COVID-19. This rearrangement joins TRBV6-5 to TRBJ1-1; perhaps TRBD1 as D (6 bases). The specimen was peripheral blood. The CDR3 reads CASSSDRRRNEAFF. CDR3 coding DNA: TGTGCCAGCAGCTCAGACAGGAGACGGAATGAAGCTTTCTTT.